The rows below give T cell receptor beta chains drawn from one sample of a study of technical replicates of blood from a few donors. Profiled with immunoSEQ multiplex PCR; TCRdb holds only in-frame clones, not every one. The profile shows about 67,000 clones, 95% to 97% of them singletons. Sample: T cells isolated from PBMCs. All receptors derive from a human donor in good health. CDR3s include the opening cysteine and the closing phenylalanine or tryptophan. D genes are given only for firm matches. Size tells how often a clone was seen (once, few, many) or the class of an expanded clone, and some rows leave it out.

TRBV6-5	-	-	TRBJ1-3	14	TGTGCCAGCATGGGAGGGGACGACGGAAACACCATATATTTT	CASMGGDDGNTIYF
TRBV4-1	-	-	TRBJ1-1	13	TGCGCCAGCAGCCAAGATAGTTCAATCGTAGCTTTCTTT	CASSQDSSIVAFF
TRBV4-1	-	TRBD2	TRBJ2-7	16	TGCGCCAGCAGCCAAGATATGACTAGCGGGAGGGGAGAGCAGTACTTC	CASSQDMTSGRGEQYF
TRBV5-5	few	TRBD1	TRBJ1-1	13	TGTGCCAGCAGCTTTCAGGGGGACACTGAAGCTTTCTTT	CASSFQGDTEAFF
TRBV4-2	-	-	TRBJ2-1	16	TGTGCCAGCAGCCAAGACTCTAAAGGGGAGGAGAGTGAGCAGTTCTTC	CASSQDSKGEESEQFF
TRBV5-1	-	-	TRBJ1-1	14	TGCGCCAGCAGCCAGGGACACTGGGACACTGAAGCTTTCTTT	CASSQGHWDTEAFF
TRBV5-4	-	TRBD2	TRBJ2-4	18	TGTGCCAGCAGCCTACTAGCGGGAGACCCCGTAGCCAAAAACATTCAGTACTTC	CASSLLAGDPVAKNIQYF
TRBV6-5	-	-	TRBJ1-2	14	TGTGCCAGCAGTTACTCAGAGGGCCCCTATGGCTACACCTTC	CASSYSEGPYGYTF
TRBV4-2	-	TRBD1	TRBJ1-4	15	TGTGCCAGCAGCCAAGCGGGACAGGCTAATGAAAAACTGTTTTTT	CASSQAGQANEKLFF
TRBV13	-	-	TRBJ2-6	19	TGTGCCAGCAGCTTAGTAGCCGGAAAAGTATTAACTGGGGCCAACGTCCTGACTTTC	CASSLVAGKVLTGANVLTF
TRBV28	once	TRBD1	TRBJ1-2	14	TGTGCCAGCAGTGGGGTGGACAGGGGCTATGGCTACACCTTC	CASSGVDRGYGYTF
TRBV10-1	-	TRBD2	TRBJ2-1	16	TGCGCCAGCAATAATAGCGGGATTGTCCGGGCGGATGAGCAGTTCTTC	CASNNSGIVRADEQFF
TRBV5-4	-	-	TRBJ2-2	15	TGTGCCAGCAGCCCCCTGTCAGGGAACACCGGGGAGCTGTTTTTT	CASSPLSGNTGELFF
TRBV6-5	-	TRBD1	TRBJ2-7	14	TGTGCCAGCAGTTACTTGGACAGGGGCTACGAGCAGTACTTC	CASSYLDRGYEQYF
TRBV5-3	-	-	TRBJ2-5	15	TGTGCCAGAAGCTTGGGCAACGGGTTGGGAGAGACCCAGTACTTC	CARSLGNGLGETQYF
TRBV4-2	-	TRBD1	TRBJ2-7	16	TGTGCCAGCAGCCAAGGTAGGACAGGGAACTTTCGCGAGCAGTACTTC	CASSQGRTGNFREQYF
TRBV18	-	TRBD1	TRBJ1-2	14	TGTGCCAGCTCACCAAGGGACAGGTACTATGGCTACACCTTC	CASSPRDRYYGYTF
TRBV10-3	-	TRBD1	TRBJ2-7	16	TGTGCCATCAGTGAGTCTAGACAGGGATGGTCCTACGAGCAGTACTTC	CAISESRQGWSYEQYF
TRBV4-3	-	TRBD1	TRBJ2-7	14	TGCGCCAGCAGCCAAGATCGGGACAGGGCCGAGCAGTACTTC	CASSQDRDRAEQYF
TRBV5-1	-	TRBD2	TRBJ2-7	16	TGCGCCAGCAGCTTGGTAGGTAGCGGGAGCTCCTACGAGCAGTACTTC	CASSLVGSGSSYEQYF
TRBV19	-	-	TRBJ1-5	15	TGTGCCAGTAGTATAAACGGGGAAAGCAATCAGCCCCAGCATTTT	CASSINGESNQPQHF
TRBV28	-	TRBD1	TRBJ2-5	14	TGTGCCAGCAGTGGGGGACAGCCCCAAGAGACCCAGTACTTC	CASSGGQPQETQYF
TRBV28	-	-	TRBJ1-2	13	TGTGCCAGCAGTTCGGGGGAACAGTATGGCTACACCTTC	CASSSGEQYGYTF
TRBV11-3	-	TRBD2	TRBJ2-3	16	TGTGCCAGCAGCTTAGAGGGTAGCGGGAAAACAGATACGCAGTATTTT	CASSLEGSGKTDTQYF
TRBV4-2	-	TRBD2	TRBJ2-7	14	TGTGCCAGCAGCTTTGGGACTAAGTCCTACGAGCAGTACTTC	CASSFGTKSYEQYF
TRBV30	-	-	TRBJ1-5	13	TGTGCCTGGAGTTACAGACGCAATCAGCCCCAGCATTTT	CAWSYRRNQPQHF
TRBV7-2	once	-	TRBJ2-1	14	TGTGCCAGCAGCTTAGCGCCCCCACAGAATGAGCAGTTCTTC	CASSLAPPQNEQFF
TRBV9	-	-	TRBJ2-3	14	TGTGCCAGCAGCCTTGGAGGAAACACAGATACGCAGTATTTT	CASSLGGNTDTQYF
TRBV5-5	-	-	TRBJ2-2	15	TGTGCCAGCAGCTTGGGATACTTGAACACCGGGGAGCTGTTTTTT	CASSLGYLNTGELFF
TRBV4-3	-	TRBD2	TRBJ2-4	18	TGCGCCAGCAGCCCAGGGACTAGCGGGAGGGTAATAACAAACATTCAGTACTTC	CASSPGTSGRVITNIQYF
TRBV11-3	-	-	TRBJ1-2	13	TGTGCCAGCAGCTTAGAGGCAGGGTCGGGCTACACCTTC	CASSLEAGSGYTF
TRBV9	few	TRBD2	TRBJ2-7	15	TGTGCCAGCAGCGTAGGTCTAGCGGGTGCCTACGAGCAGTACTTC	CASSVGLAGAYEQYF
TRBV9	-	TRBD1	TRBJ2-2	17	TGTGCCAGCAGCAAATTTTGGACAGGGGCCAACACCGGGGAGCTGTTTTTT	CASSKFWTGANTGELFF
TRBV6-5	-	-	TRBJ2-5	15	TGTGCCAGCAGTTATCATCATCAGGGAAGAGAGACCCAGTACTTC	CASSYHHQGRETQYF
TRBV11-3	-	-	TRBJ2-1	16	TGTGCCAGCAGCTTAGGTCGCGGAGGGATTTACAATGAGCAGTTCTTC	CASSLGRGGIYNEQFF
TRBV19	-	TRBD1	TRBJ2-5	15	TGTGCCAGTACGGGGAACAGGGGAGTCGGAGAGACCCAGTACTTC	CASTGNRGVGETQYF
TRBV7-2	-	TRBD1	TRBJ2-1	13	TGTGCCAGCAGCTTCAGGGGGTATGGTGAGCAGTTCTTC	CASSFRGYGEQFF
TRBV10-3	-	-	TRBJ1-1	13	TGTGCCATCAGTGAGGGGCAGGGAACTGAAGCTTTCTTT	CAISEGQGTEAFF
TRBV5-1	-	TRBD2	TRBJ2-7	18	TGCGCCAGCAGCTTGGACGTAGGCCGACTAGCGGGAATCTACGAGCAGTACTTC	CASSLDVGRLAGIYEQYF
TRBV19	-	-	TRBJ1-3	14	TGTGCCAGTAGTTTTCGACAAGGCGAAAACACCATATATTTT	CASSFRQGENTIYF
TRBV2	-	TRBD1	TRBJ1-4	14	TGTGCCAGCAGCGGGACAGGGGGCAAGGAAAAACTGTTTTTT	CASSGTGGKEKLFF
TRBV6-5	-	-	TRBJ1-3	15	TGTGCCAGCAGTTACTCTTCTCCCGGGTGGAACACCATATATTTT	CASSYSSPGWNTIYF
TRBV7-6	-	TRBD2	TRBJ2-5	17	TGTGCCAGCAGCCCATCAGCCGGGACTAGAAGCTCGGAGACCCAGTACTTC	CASSPSAGTRSSETQYF